This entry features one T cell receptor beta chain sequence. This clonotype was recorded a few times. It lacks a known antigen. The sample holds no much larger clone one base away, and base qualities are not on file. This record comes from a study of yellow fever vaccine responses in identical twins (dated by TCRdb to 2016 to 2019). With regard to the full study: In the study, vaccine-responding T cell clones were precisely tracked in identical twins. On the study overall, not on this receptor specifically: According to the authors, in identical twins the way T cells responded to vaccination appeared partly convergent and partly personalized.

Compared with germline, V lacks 5 bases and J lacks 6 bases; bases without a gene match: 0. The CDR3 runs 12 residues from the cysteine to the phenylalanine. Just CDR3 DNA is preserved here, 36 bases in frame from base 1. CDR1 and CDR2, per the germline V gene, are SNHLY and FYNNEI. The library came from RT-PCR. The sequencer was an Illumina HiSeq 2500. Using fastp trimming at Q25 and MiXCR clonotype assembly, TCRdb reanalyzed the public sequencing data and kept in-frame beta chains. Identical CDR3 protein sequences are pooled into one entry, listed with their most common genes and DNA. The sample table contains under 8,500 distinct CDR3 sequences; only one count was recorded for around 84% of them. The ten biggest clones cover around 1.2% of the sample.

The chain couples TRBV2 to TRBJ2-1, with TRBD1 matching 8 junction bases. The input for sequencing was T cells from blood (PBMCs), unsorted or a sorted subset (not recorded which), taken before or after yellow fever vaccination (not recorded which). The clonotype was recovered from a woman younger than 35 who received the yellow fever vaccine. Donor details come from another sample of the same person, matched by shared clones. The DNA sequence is given as TGTGCCAGCAGTCAGGGGGCCAATGAGCAGTTCTTC. It is translated as CASSQGANEQFF. With the rest looked up from the reference TRBV2 and TRBJ2-1 genes rather than sequenced, the full variable domain is EPEVTQTPSHQVTQMGQEVILRCVPISNHLYFYWYRQILGQKVEFLVSFYNNEISEKSEIFDDQFSVERPDGSNFTLKIRSTKLEDSAMYFCASSQGANEQFFGPGTRLTVL.